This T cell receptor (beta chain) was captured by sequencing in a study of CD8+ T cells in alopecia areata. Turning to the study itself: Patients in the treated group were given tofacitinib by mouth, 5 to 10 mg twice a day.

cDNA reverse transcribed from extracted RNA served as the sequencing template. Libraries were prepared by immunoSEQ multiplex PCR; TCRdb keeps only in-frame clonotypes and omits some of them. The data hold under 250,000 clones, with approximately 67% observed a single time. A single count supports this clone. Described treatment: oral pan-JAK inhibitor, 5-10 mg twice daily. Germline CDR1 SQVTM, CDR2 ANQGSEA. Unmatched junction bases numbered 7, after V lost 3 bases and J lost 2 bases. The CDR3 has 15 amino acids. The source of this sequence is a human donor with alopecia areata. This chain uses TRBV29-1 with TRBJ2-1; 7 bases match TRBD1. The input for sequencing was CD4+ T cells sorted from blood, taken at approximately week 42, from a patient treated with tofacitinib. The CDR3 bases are TGCAGCGTTGATGAGGGACAGCGAACCTACAATGAGCAGTTCTTC. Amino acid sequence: CSVDEGQRTYNEQFF.